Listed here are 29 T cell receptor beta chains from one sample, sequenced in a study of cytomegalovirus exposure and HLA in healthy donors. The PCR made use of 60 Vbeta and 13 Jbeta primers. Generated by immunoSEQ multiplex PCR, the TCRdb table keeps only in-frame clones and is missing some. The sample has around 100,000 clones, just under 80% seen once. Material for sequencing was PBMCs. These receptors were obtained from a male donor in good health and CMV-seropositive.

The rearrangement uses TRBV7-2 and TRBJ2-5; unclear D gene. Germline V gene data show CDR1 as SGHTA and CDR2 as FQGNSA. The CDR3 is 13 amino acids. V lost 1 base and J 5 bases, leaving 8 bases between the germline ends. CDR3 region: CASSLVWPETQYF. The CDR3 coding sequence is TGTGCCAGCAGCTTAGTTTGGCCGGAGACCCAGTACTTC.

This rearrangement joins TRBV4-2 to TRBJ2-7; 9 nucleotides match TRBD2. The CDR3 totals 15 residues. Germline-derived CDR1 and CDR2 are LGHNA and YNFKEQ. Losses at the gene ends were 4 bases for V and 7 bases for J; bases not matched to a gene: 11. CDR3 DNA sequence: TGTGCCAGCAGCCGGGGAAATAGCGGGAGATGGGAGCAGTACTTC. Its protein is CASSRGNSGRWEQYF.

The DNA for the CDR3 is TGTGCCAGCAGCTTTTCGGTGAACACTGAAGCTTTCTTT. It encodes CASSFSVNTEAFF. V and J are TRBV11-2 and TRBJ1-1; D is unresolved. Deletions cut 3 bases from V and 0 bases from J, with 5 bases between. Germline CDR1 SGHAT, CDR2 FQNNGV. The CDR3 is made up of 13 amino acids.

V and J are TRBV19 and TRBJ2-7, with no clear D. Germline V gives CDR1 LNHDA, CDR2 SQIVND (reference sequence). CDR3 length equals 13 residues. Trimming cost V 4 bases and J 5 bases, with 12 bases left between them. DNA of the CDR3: TGTGCCAGTAGTAATGGCAGGATCAACGAGCAGTACTTC. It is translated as CASSNGRINEQYF. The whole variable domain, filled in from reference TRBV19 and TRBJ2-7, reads DGGITQSPKYLFRKEGQNVTLSCEQNLNHDAMYWYRQDPGQGLRLIYYSQIVNDFQKGDIAEGYSVSREKKESFPLTVTSAQKNPTAFYLCASSNGRINEQYFGPGTRLTVT.

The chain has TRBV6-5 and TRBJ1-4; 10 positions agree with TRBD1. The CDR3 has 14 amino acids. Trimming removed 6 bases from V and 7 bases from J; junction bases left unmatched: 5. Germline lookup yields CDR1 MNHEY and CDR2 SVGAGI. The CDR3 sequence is CASRTGTGVEKLFF. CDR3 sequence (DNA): TGTGCCAGCAGGACCGGGACAGGGGTTGAAAAACTGTTTTTT.

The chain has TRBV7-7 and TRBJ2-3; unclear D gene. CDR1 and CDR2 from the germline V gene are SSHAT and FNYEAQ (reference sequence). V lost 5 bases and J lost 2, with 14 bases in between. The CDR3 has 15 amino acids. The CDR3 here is CASSPLGSLTDTQYF. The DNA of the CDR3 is TGTGCCAGCAGCCCCCTTGGCTCCCTCACAGATACGCAGTATTTT.

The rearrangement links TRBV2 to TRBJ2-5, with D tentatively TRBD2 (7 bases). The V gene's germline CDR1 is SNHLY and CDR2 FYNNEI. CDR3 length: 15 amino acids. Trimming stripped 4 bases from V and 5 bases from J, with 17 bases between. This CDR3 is CASSASGGRGETQYF. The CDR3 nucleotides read TGTGCCAGCAGTGCGTCGGGGGGCCGGGGGGAGACCCAGTACTTC.

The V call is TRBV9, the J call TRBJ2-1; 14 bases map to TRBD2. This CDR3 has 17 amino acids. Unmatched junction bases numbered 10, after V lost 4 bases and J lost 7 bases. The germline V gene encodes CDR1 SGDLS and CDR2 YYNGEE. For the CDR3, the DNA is TGTGCCAGCAGCCCCGGGACTAGCGGGGGCCTTACAAATGAGCAGTTCTTC. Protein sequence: CASSPGTSGGLTNEQFF. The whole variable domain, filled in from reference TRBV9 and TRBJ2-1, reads DSGVTQTPKHLITATGQRVTLRCSPRSGDLSVYWYQQSLDQGLQFLIQYYNGEERAKGNILERFSAQQFPDLHSELNLSSLELGDSALYFCASSPGTSGGLTNEQFFGPGTRLTVL.

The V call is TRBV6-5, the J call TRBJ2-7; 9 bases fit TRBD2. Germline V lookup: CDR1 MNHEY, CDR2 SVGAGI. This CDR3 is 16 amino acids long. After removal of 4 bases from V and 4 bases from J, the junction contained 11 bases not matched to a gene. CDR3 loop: CASSWGLAGVGYEQYF. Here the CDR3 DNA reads TGTGCCAGCAGTTGGGGTTTAGCGGGAGTTGGGTACGAGCAGTACTTC.

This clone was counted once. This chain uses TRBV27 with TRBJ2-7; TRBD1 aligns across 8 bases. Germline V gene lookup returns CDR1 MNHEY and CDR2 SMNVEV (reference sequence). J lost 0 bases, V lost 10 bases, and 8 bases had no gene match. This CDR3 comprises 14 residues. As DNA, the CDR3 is TGTGCCACCCGGCCGGGACAGGTCTCCTACGAGCAGTACTTC. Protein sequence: CATRPGQVSYEQYF.

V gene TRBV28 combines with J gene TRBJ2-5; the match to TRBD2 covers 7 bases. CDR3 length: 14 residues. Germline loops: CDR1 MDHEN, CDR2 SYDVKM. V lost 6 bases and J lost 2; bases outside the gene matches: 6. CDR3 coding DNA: TGTGCCAGCAGCTCCACTAGCGTTCAAGAGACCCAGTACTTC. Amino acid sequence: CASSSTSVQETQYF.

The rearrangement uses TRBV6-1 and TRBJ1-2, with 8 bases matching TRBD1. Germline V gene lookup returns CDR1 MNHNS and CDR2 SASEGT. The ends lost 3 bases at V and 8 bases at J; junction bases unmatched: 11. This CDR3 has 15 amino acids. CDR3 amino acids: CASSETGALVGGYTF. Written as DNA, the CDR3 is TGTGCCAGCAGTGAGACAGGGGCCCTGGTGGGCGGCTACACCTTC.

CDR3 residues: CAWRDLDYEQYF. In nucleotides, the CDR3 is TGTGCCTGGAGGGACTTGGACTACGAGCAGTACTTC. The chain combines TRBV30 with TRBJ2-7; tentative D call: TRBD2 (5 bases). Germline V CDR1 and CDR2: GTSNPN, SVGIG (reference sequence). The V and J ends lost 3 bases and 3 bases respectively, with 9 bases between them. This CDR3 comprises 12 residues. Using reference TRBV30 and TRBJ2-7 for the parts outside the CDR3, the full variable domain is SQTIHQWPATLVQPVGSPLSLECTVEGTSNPNLYWYRQAAGRGLQLLFYSVGIGQISSEVPQNLSASRPQDRQFILSSKKLLLSDSGFYLCAWRDLDYEQYFGPGTRLTVT.

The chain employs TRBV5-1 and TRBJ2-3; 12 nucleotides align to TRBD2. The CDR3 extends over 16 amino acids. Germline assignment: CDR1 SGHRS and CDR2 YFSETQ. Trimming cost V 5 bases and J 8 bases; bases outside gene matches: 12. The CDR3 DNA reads TGCGCCAGCAGTGATGTAGGACTAGCGGGGTTTGGTACGCAGTATTTT. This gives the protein CASSDVGLAGFGTQYF.

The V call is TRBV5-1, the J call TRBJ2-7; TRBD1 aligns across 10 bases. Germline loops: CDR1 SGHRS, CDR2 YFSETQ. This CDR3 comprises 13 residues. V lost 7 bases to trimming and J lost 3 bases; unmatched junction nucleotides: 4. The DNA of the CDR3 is TGCGCCAGCTCGGGACAGGGGAGCTACGAGCAGTACTTC. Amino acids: CASSGQGSYEQYF.

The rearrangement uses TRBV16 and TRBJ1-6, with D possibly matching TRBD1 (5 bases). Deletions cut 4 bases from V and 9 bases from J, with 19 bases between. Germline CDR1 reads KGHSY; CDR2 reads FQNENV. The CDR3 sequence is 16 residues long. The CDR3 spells CASSPPGRVKFSPLHF. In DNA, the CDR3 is TGTGCCAGCAGCCCCCCGGGCAGGGTGAAGTTTTCACCCCTCCACTTT.

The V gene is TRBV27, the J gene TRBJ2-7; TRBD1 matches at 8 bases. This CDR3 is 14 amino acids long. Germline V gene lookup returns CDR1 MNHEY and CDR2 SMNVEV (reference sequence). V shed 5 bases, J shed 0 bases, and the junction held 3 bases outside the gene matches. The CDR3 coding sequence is TGTGCCAGCAGTATCACAGGGGGCTCCTACGAGCAGTACTTC. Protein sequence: CASSITGGSYEQYF.

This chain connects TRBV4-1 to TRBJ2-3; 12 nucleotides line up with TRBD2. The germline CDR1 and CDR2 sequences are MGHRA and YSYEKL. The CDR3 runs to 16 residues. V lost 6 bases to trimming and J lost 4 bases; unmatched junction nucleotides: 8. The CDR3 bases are TGCGCCAGCAGACAGTACCTAGCGGGAGGGTCAGATACGCAGTATTTT. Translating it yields CASRQYLAGGSDTQYF.

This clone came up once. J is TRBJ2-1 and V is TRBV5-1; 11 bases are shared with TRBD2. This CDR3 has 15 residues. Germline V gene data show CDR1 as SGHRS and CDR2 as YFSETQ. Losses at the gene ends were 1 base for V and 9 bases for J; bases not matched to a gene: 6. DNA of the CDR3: TGCGCCAGCAGCTTGACTAGCGGGAGTCTGGCTGAGCAGTTCTTC. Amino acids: CASSLTSGSLAEQFF.

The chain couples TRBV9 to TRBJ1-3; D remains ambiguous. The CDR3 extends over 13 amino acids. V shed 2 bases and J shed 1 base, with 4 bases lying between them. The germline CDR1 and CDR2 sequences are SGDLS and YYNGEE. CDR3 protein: CASSVQSGNTIYF. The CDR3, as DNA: TGTGCCAGCAGCGTCCAGTCTGGAAACACCATATATTTT.

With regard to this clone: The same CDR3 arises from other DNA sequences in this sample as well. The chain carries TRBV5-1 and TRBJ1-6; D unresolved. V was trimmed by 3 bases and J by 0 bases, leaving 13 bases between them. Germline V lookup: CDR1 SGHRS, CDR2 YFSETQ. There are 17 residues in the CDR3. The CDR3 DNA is TGCGCCAGCAGCTCACAAGCACAGAGCTCCTATAATTCACCCCTCCACTTT. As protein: CASSSQAQSSYNSPLHF.

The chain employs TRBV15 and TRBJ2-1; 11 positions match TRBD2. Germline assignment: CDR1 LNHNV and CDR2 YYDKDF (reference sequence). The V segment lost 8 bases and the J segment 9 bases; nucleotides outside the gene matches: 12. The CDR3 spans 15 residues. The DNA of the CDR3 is TGTGCCACCCGAACTAGCGGGGGACTCGGAAGTGAGCAGTTCTTC. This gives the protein CATRTSGGLGSEQFF.

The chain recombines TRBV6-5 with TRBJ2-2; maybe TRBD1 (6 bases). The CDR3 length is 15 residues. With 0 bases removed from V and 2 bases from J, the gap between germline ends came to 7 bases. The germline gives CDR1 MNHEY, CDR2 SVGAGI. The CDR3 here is CASSYSGTNTGELFF. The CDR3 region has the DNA TGTGCCAGCAGTTACTCGGGGACAAACACCGGGGAGCTGTTTTTT.

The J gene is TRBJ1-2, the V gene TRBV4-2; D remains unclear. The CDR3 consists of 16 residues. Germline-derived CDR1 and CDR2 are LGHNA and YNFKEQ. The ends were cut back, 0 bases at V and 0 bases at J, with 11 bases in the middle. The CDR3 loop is CASSQDLRGANYGYTF. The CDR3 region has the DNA TGTGCCAGCAGCCAAGACCTCCGCGGAGCTAACTATGGCTACACCTTC.

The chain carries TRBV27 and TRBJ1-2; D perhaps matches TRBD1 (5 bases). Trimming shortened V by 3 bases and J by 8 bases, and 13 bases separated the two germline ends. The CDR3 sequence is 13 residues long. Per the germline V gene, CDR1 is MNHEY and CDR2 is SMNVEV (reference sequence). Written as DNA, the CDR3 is TGTGCCAGCAGTTTCGGCCAGGGTGGAGGCTACACCTTC. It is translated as CASSFGQGGGYTF.

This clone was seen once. This chain's CDR3 is CASTPGDRRYEQYF. The CDR3 region has the DNA TGTGCCAGTACCCCGGGGGACAGGAGATACGAGCAGTACTTC. The chain links TRBV19 to TRBJ2-7; TRBD1 matches at 8 bases. Germline lookup yields CDR1 LNHDA and CDR2 SQIVND (reference sequence). The CDR3 length is 14 residues. Trimming removed 7 bases from V and 4 bases from J; junction bases left unmatched: 9.

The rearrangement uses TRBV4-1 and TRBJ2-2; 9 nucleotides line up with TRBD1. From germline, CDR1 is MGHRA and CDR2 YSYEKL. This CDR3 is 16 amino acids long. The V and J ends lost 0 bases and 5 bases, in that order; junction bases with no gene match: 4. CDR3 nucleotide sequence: TGCGCCAGCAGCCAAGATGGACAGGGGTTTACCGGGGAGCTGTTTTTT. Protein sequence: CASSQDGQGFTGELFF.

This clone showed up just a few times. Here the CDR3 reads CASLGQSYNEQFF. The DNA for the CDR3 is TGTGCCAGCTTAGGACAATCTTACAATGAGCAGTTCTTC. The chain couples TRBV14 to TRBJ2-1; maybe TRBD1 (5 bases). The germline V gene encodes CDR1 SGHDN and CDR2 FVKESK. Trimming stripped 8 bases from V and 4 bases from J, with 12 bases between. The CDR3 covers 13 residues.

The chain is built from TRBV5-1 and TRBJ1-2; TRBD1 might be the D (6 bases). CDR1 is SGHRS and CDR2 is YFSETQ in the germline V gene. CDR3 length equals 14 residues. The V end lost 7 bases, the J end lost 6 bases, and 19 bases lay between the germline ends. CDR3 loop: CASGSSGQNDGYTF. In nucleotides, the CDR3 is TGCGCCAGCGGATCCAGCGGACAGAACGATGGCTACACCTTC.